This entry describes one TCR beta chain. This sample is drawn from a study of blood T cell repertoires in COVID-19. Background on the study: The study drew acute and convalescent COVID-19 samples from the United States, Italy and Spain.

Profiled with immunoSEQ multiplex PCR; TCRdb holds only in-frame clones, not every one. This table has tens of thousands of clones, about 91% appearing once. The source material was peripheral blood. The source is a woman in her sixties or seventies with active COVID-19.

CDR3 amino acids: CASSLAGVINSPLHF. Here the CDR3 DNA reads TGTGCCAGCAGCCTCGCCGGGGTCATTAATTCACCCCTCCACTTT. V gene TRBV6-5 combines with J gene TRBJ1-6; D gene ambiguous. Between the trimmed V and J ends, which lost 6 bases and 6 bases, there was a span of 15 bases. Germline V CDR1 and CDR2: MNHEY, SVGAGI. The CDR3 sequence is 15 residues long.